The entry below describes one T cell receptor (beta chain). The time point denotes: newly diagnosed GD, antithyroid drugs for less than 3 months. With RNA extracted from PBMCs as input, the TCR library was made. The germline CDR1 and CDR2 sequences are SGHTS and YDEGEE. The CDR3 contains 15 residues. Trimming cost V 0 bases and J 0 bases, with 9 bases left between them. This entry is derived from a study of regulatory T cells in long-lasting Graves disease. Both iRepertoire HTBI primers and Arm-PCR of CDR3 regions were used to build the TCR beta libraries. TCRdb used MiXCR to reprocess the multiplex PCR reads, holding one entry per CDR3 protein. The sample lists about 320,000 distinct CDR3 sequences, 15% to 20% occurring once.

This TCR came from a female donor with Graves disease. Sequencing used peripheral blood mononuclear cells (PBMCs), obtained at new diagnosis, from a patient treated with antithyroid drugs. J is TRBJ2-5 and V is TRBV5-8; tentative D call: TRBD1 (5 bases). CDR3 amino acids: CASSLDRLYQETQYF. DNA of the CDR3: TGTGCCAGCAGCTTGGACAGGCTCTACCAAGAGACCCAGTACTTC.